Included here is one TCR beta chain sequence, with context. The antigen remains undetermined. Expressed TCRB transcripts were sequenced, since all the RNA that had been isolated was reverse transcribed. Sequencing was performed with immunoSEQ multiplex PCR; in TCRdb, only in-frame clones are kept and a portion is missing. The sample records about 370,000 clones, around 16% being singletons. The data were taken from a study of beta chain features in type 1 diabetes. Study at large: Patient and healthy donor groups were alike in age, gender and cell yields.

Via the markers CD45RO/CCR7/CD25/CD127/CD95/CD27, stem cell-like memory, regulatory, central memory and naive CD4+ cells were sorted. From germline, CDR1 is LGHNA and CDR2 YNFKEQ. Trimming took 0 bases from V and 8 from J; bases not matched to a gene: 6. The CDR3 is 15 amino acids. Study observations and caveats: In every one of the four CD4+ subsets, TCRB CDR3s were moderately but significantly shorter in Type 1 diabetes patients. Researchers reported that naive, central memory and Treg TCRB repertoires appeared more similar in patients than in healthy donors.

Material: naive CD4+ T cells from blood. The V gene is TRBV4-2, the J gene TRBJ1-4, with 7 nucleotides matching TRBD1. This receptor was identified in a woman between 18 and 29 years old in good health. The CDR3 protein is CASSQDRQGREKLFF. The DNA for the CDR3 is TGTGCCAGCAGCCAAGACCGACAGGGACGAGAAAAACTGTTTTTT.